A selection of T cell receptor beta chains follows, all from one sample in a study of regulatory T cells in long-lasting Graves disease. TCRdb reprocessed the multiplex PCR reads with MiXCR, giving one entry per CDR3 protein. The sample holds roughly 420,000 distinct CDR3 sequences, around 17% seen once. Separately, the same data were catalogued under a study of T cells in Graves' hyperthyroidism and ophthalmopathy.

The source material was peripheral blood mononuclear cells (PBMCs), sampled at new diagnosis, from a patient treated with antithyroid drugs. These receptors came from a woman under 40 with Graves disease. Each CDR3 is given with its conserved first and last residue. A D gene is named only where the DNA matches it firmly. Not every row has a clone size; where given, it reads once, few, many or a size class.

V,size,J,D,DNA,CDR3
TRBV28,many,TRBJ2-7,TRBD1,TGTGCCAGCACCCTCCTTGGGACAGGGAACTACGAGCAGTACTTC,CASTLLGTGNYEQYF
TRBV4-3,.,TRBJ2-3,TRBD1,TGTGCCAGCAGCCCTGAACAGGGGACAACAGATACGCAGTATTTT,CASSPEQGTTDTQYF
TRBV18,many,TRBJ1-1,TRBD1,TGTGCCAGCTCACGGATTCGGACAGGACAAAGCACTGAAGCTTTCTTT,CASSRIRTGQSTEAFF
TRBV27,many,TRBJ2-2,.,TGTGCCAGCAGTTTATCGGACCAGACCGGGGAGCTGTTTTTT,CASSLSDQTGELFF
TRBV6-5,.,TRBJ2-5,TRBD2,TGTGCCAGCAGTTACTCTGCGGGAGTCCAAGAGACCCAGTACTTC,CASSYSAGVQETQYF
TRBV7-2,many,TRBJ2-5,.,TGTGCCAGCAGCCCCGCCGCGAGGGTGGGGGAGACCCAGTACTTC,CASSPAARVGETQYF
TRBV5-4,.,TRBJ2-7,.,TGTGCCAGCAGCCAAGGGGGGCCCGCCTACGAGCAGTACTTC,CASSQGGPAYEQYF
TRBV4-1,.,TRBJ1-5,.,TGCGCCAGCAGCCAAGCAAGGACCGGGGGGGCTGGTGGCAATCAGCCCCAGCATTTT,CASSQARTGGAGGNQPQHF
TRBV28,once,TRBJ2-1,TRBD2,TGTGCCAGCAGAACTGCAACGGGGACTAGCGGTAACAATGAGCAGTTCTTC,CASRTATGTSGNNEQFF
TRBV3-1,many,TRBJ1-1,.,TGTGCCAGCAGGGCCCGGGAGAAGGGCACTGAAGCTTTCTTT,CASRAREKGTEAFF
TRBV5-6,.,TRBJ1-1,.,TGTGCCAGCAGCCCCGTGGGGGATTTGTACACTGAAGCTTTCTTT,CASSPVGDLYTEAFF
TRBV5-6,many,TRBJ1-1,.,TGTGCCAGCAGCTCCCTGGGGGCAGGACGGGGTTACACTGAAGCTTTCTTT,CASSSLGAGRGYTEAFF
TRBV28,many,TRBJ2-3,TRBD2,TGTGCCAGCAGTTTAGGTGCTAGCGGAGGCACAGATACGCAGTATTTT,CASSLGASGGTDTQYF
TRBV6-5,.,TRBJ2-3,.,TGTGCCAGCAGTTACCGGCGGGTCTCTAGCACAGATACGCAGTATTTT,CASSYRRVSSTDTQYF
TRBV12-3/TRBV12-4,many,TRBJ2-7,.,TGTGCCAGCAGTTTCCGGGGGTTCGCCTACGAGCAGTACTTC,CASSFRGFAYEQYF
TRBV7-9,many,TRBJ1-5,.,TGTGCCAGCAGCTTTTCCACTAGCAATCAGCCCCAGCATTTT,CASSFSTSNQPQHF
TRBV15,.,TRBJ2-5,TRBD2,TGTGCCACCAGCGGGGGACCTTCTGCGGGAGCAGAGACCCAGTACTTC,CATSGGPSAGAETQYF
TRBV19,.,TRBJ2-7,TRBD1,TGTGCCAGTAGTATTGGGACAGGGGGGCCCTACGAGCAGTACTTC,CASSIGTGGPYEQYF
TRBV29-1,many,TRBJ2-7,TRBD1,TGCAGCGTCGAGGACAGGACAGGCTACGAGCAGTACTTC,CSVEDRTGYEQYF
TRBV6-1,.,TRBJ2-3,.,TGTGCCTCGGGGCGCCTCACAGATACGCAGTATTTT,CASGRLTDTQYF
TRBV7-2,.,TRBJ1-2,.,TGTGCCAGCAGCTTGGGCAGCGAAGAGTATGGCTACACCTTC,CASSLGSEEYGYTF
TRBV20-1,few,TRBJ2-7,.,TGCAGTGCTCCGTTCCGGGACACCCGAGGTTACGAGCAGTACTTC,CSAPFRDTRGYEQYF
TRBV7-2,few,TRBJ2-2,TRBD2,TGTGCCAGCAGTTCGGTGGGACTAGCGGGAGGGAACACCGGGGAGCTGTTTTTT,CASSSVGLAGGNTGELFF
TRBV11-2,.,TRBJ2-2,TRBD2,TGTGCCAGCAGCGGGGAGGGCTTCACCGGGGAGCTGTTTTTT,CASSGEGFTGELFF